This T cell receptor (beta chain) was identified in a study of regulatory T cells in long-lasting Graves disease. This CDR3 has 13 residues. V was clipped by 3 bases and J by 10 bases; unmatched bases: 6. Germline CDR1 and CDR2: DFQATT and SNEGSKA (reference sequence). Sample time point: newly diagnosed GD, antithyroid drugs for less than 3 months. PBMC-derived RNA was used for the TCR library. An endocrinology department located in Xi'an, China, was where the patients came from. To make TCR beta libraries, researchers used iRepertoire HTBI primers and Arm-PCR of CDR3 regions. TCRdb reanalysed the multiplex PCR reads using MiXCR and keeps one entry per CDR3 protein. Among about 420,000 distinct CDR3 sequences listed, less than 20% were seen once. Details on this clonotype: A single base separates this from a much larger clone, so it may be a read error.

The sample was also linked to a second study, of T cells in Graves' hyperthyroidism and ophthalmopathy.

This TCR was recovered from a young woman with Graves disease. The sample was peripheral blood mononuclear cells (PBMCs), taken at new diagnosis, from a patient treated with antithyroid drugs. This chain uses TRBV20-1 with TRBJ2-1; the match to TRBD2 covers 10 bases. The CDR3 sequence: CSARVAGGYEQFF. The CDR3 region has the DNA TGCAGTGCTAGGGTAGCGGGAGGCTACGAGCAGTTCTTC.